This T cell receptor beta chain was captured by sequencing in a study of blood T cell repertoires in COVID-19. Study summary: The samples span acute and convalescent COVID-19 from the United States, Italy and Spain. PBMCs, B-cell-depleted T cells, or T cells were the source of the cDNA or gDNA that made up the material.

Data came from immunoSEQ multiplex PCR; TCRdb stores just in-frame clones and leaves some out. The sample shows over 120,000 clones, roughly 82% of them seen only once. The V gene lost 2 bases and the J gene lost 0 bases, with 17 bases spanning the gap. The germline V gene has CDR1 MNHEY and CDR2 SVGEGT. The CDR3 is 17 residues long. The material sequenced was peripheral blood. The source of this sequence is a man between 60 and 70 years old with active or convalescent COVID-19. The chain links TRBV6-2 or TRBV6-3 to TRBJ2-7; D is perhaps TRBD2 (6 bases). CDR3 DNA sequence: TGTGCCAGCAGTTACGACCTTCAGCGGGTGAGCTCCTACGAGCAGTACGTC. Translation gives CASSYDLQRVSSYEQYV.